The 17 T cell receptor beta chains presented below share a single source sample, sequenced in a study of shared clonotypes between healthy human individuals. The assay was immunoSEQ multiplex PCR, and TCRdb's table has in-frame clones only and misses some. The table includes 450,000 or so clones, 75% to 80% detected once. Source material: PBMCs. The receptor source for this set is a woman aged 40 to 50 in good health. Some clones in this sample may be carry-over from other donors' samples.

The CDR3, as DNA: TGTGCCATCAGTAAGGATGTCTATGGCTACACCTTC. Its protein is CAISKDVYGYTF. The chain has TRBV10-3 and TRBJ1-2; no reliable D call. The CDR3 is 12 amino acids. Trimming removed 5 bases from V and 4 bases from J, with 8 bases in between. The germline V gene has CDR1 ENHRY and CDR2 SYGVKD.

The CDR3 DNA follows: TGTGCCAGCAGTCCCACCGGGACAGTGAACTCTGGAAACACCATATATTTT. Translating gives CASSPTGTVNSGNTIYF. The chain employs TRBV2 and TRBJ1-3; 7 nucleotides align to TRBD1. The germline CDR1 and CDR2 sequences are SNHLY and FYNNEI. This CDR3 has 17 amino acids. V lost 5 bases and J lost 0; bases outside the gene matches: 10. The full variable domain, rest sourced from reference TRBV2 and TRBJ1-3, is EPEVTQTPSHQVTQMGQEVILRCVPISNHLYFYWYRQILGQKVEFLVSFYNNEISEKSEIFDDQFSVERPDGSNFTLKIRSTKLEDSAMYFCASSPTGTVNSGNTIYFGEGSWLTVV.

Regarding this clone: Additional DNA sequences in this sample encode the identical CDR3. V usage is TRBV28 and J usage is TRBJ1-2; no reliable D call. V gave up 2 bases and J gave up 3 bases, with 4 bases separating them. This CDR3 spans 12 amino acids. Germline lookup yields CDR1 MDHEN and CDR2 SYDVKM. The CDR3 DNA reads TGTGCCAGCAGTTTAAATGACTATGGCTACACCTTC. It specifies CASSLNDYGYTF.

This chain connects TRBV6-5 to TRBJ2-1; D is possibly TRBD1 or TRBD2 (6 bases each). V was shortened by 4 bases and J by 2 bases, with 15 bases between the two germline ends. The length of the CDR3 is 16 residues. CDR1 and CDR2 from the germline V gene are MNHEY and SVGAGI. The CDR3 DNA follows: TGTGCCAGCAGTTCCCGTGGGGGGCTCCCCTACAATGAGCAGTTCTTC. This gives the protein CASSSRGGLPYNEQFF.

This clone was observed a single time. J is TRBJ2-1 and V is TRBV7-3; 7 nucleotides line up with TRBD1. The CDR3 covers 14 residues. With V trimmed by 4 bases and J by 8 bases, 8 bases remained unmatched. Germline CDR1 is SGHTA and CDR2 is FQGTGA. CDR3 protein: CASSWGQTGYEQFF. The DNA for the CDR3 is TGTGCCAGCAGCTGGGGACAGACGGGCTATGAGCAGTTCTTC.

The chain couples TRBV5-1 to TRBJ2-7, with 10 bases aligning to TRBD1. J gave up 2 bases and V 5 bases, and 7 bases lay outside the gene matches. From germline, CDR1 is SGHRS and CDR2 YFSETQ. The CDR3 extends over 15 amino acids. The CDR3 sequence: CASRPTGTGAYEQYF. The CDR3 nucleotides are TGCGCCAGCAGGCCAACCGGGACAGGGGCCTACGAGCAGTACTTC.

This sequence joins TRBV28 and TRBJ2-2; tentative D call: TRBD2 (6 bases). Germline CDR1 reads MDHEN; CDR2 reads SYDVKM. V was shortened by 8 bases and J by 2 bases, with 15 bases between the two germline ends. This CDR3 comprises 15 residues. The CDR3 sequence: CASVRELPNTGELFF. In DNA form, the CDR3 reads TGTGCCAGCGTTCGGGAGCTACCCAACACCGGGGAGCTGTTTTTT.

CDR3 amino acids: CASSEGSYLNQPQHF. CDR3 DNA: TGTGCCAGCAGTGAAGGGTCGTACCTCAATCAGCCCCAGCATTTT. J is TRBJ1-5 and V is TRBV2; D is undetermined. CDR1 is SNHLY and CDR2 is FYNNEI in the germline V gene. Trimming left V 1 base short and J 3 bases short, with 10 bases between. This CDR3 is 15 amino acids long. Complete variable domain (other parts from reference TRBV2 and TRBJ1-5): EPEVTQTPSHQVTQMGQEVILRCVPISNHLYFYWYRQILGQKVEFLVSFYNNEISEKSEIFDDQFSVERPDGSNFTLKIRSTKLEDSAMYFCASSEGSYLNQPQHFGDGTRLSIL.

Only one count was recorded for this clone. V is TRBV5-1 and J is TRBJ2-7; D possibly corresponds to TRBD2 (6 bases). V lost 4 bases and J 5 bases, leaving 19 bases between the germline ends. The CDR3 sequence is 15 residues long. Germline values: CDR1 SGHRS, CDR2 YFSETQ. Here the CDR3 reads CASSPGTYLGDEQYF. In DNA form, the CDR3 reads TGCGCCAGCAGCCCCGGGACTTACCTCGGGGACGAGCAGTACTTC.

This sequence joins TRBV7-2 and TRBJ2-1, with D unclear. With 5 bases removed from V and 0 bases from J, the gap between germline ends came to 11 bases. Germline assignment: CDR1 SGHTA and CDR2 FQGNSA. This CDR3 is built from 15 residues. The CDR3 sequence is CASSPIILSYNEQFF. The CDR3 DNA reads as TGTGCCAGCAGCCCTATTATCCTCTCCTACAATGAGCAGTTCTTC.

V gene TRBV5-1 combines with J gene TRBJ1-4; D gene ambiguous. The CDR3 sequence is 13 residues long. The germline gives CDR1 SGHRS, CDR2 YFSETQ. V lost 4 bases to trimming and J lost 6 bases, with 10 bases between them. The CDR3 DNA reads TGCGCCAGCAGCGTAGGAAGGGATGAAAAACTGTTTTTT. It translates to CASSVGRDEKLFF.

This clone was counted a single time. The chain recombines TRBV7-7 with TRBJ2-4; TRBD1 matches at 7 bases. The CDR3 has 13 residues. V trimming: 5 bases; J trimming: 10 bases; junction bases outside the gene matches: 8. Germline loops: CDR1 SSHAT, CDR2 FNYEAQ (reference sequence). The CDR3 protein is CASSQDRNGIQYF. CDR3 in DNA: TGTGCCAGCAGCCAGGACAGGAACGGTATTCAGTACTTC.

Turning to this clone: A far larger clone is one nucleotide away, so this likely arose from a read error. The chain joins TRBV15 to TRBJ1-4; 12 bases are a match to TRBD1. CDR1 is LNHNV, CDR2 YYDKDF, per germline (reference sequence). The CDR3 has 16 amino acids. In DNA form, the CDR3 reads TGTGCCACCAGCGGAGATTCGGGACAGGGGGCTGAAAAACTGTTTTTT. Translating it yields CATSGDSGQGAEKLFF. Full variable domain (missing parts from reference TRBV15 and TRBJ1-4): DAMVIQNPRYQVTQFGKPVTLSCSQTLNHNVMYWYQQKSSQAPKLLFHYYDKDFNNEADTPDNFQSRRPNTSFCFLDIRSPGLGDTAMYLCATSGDSGQGAEKLFFGSGTQLSVL.

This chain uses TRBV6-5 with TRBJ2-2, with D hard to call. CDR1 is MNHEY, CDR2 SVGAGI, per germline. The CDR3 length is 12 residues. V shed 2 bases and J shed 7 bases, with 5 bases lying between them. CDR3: CASSYLGGELFF. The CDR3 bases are TGTGCCAGCAGTTACCTTGGCGGGGAGCTGTTTTTT.

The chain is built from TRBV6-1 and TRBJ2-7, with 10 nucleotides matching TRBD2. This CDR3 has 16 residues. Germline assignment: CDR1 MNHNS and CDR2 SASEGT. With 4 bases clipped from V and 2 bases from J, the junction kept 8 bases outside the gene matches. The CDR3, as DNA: TGTGCCAGCAGTGTCATGACTAGCGGGCGGACCTACGAGCAGTACTTC. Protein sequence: CASSVMTSGRTYEQYF.

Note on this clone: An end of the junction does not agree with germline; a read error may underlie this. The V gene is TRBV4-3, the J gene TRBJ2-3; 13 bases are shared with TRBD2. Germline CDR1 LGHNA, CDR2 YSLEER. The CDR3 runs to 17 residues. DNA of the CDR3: TGCGCCAGCGGCCAAGATCTTACTAGCGGGAGGGGGAGCGCGCAGTATTTT. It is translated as CASGQDLTSGRGSAQYF.

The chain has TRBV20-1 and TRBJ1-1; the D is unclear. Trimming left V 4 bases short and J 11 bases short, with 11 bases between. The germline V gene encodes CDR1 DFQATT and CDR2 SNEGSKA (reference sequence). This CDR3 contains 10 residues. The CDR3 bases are TGCAGTGCTACTAAGACCGGTGCTTTCTTT. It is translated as CSATKTGAFF.